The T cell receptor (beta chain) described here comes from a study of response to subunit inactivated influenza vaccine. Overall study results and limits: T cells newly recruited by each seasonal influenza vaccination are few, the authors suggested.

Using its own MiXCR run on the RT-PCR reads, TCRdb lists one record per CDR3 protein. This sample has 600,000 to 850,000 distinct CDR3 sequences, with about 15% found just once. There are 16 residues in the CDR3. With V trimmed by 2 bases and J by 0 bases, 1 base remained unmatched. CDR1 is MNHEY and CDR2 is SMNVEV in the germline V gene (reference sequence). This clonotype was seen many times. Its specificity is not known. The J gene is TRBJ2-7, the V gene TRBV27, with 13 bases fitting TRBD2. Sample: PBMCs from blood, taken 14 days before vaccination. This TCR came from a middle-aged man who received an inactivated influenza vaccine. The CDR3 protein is CASSLTSGRASYEQYF. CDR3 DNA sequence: TGTGCCAGCAGTTTAACTAGCGGGAGGGCCTCCTACGAGCAGTACTTC.